This TCR beta chain is drawn from a study of OX40 agonist ivuxolimab in advanced cancers. Study-level information: Each patient was given ivuxolimab into a vein every 2 weeks, at 0.01 to 10 mg/kg.

TCRdb's copy holds only in-frame clones and misses some; the assay was immunoSEQ multiplex PCR. Of some 71,000 clones in the sample, roughly 84% were seen once. This CDR3 comprises 15 residues. Germline CDR1 SGHRS, CDR2 YFSETQ. The trim removed 0 bases at V and 3 bases at J, leaving 5 bases unmatched. This chain joins TRBV5-1 and TRBJ1-1; 7 bases agree with TRBD1. Here the sequenced sample was CD4+ or CD8+ T cells sorted from blood, taken in a trial of the OX40 agonist ivuxolimab. The clonotype was recovered from an adult with an advanced solid tumor such as melanoma, head and neck, liver or kidney cancer. In DNA, the CDR3 is TGCGCCAGCAGCTTGGACGGCAGGGGGTACACTGAAGCTTTCTTT. The encoded protein is CASSLDGRGYTEAFF. Filled out from reference TRBV5-1 and TRBJ1-1, the complete variable domain reads KAGVTQTPRYLIKTRGQQVTLSCSPISGHRSVSWYQQTPGQGLQFLFEYFSETQRNKGNFPGRFSGRQFSNSRSEMNVSTLELGDSALYLCASSLDGRGYTEAFFGQGTRLTVV.